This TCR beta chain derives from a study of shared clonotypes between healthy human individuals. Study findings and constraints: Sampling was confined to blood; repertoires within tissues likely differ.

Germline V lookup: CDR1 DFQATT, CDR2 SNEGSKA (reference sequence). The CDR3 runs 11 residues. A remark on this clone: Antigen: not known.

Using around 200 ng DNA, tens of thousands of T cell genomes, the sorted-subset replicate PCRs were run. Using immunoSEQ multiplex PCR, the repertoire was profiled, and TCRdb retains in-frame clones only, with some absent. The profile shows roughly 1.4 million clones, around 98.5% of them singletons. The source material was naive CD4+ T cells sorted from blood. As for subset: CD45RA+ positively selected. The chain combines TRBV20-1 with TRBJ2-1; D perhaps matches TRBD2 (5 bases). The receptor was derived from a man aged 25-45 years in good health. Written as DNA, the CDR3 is TGCAGGGTCGGGAATTTGAATGAGCAGTTCTTC. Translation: CRVGNLNEQFF.